This entry lists 23 T cell receptor beta chains sequenced from one sample in a study of memory CD4+ T cells and cytomegalovirus serostatus. Only in-frame clones appear in the TCRdb table, and some are missing; sequencing was by immunoSEQ multiplex PCR. The table lists tens of thousands of clones, about 78% of them singletons. The sort gate was single viable CD3+CD4+CD8-CD45RO+ cells for memory CD4+ T cells. Material for sequencing was memory CD4+ T cells from blood. Receptors were obtained from an adult in good health and CMV-seropositive.

The chain links TRBV11-2 to TRBJ2-5; 12 bases align to TRBD2. CDR1 and CDR2 from the germline V gene are SGHAT and FQNNGV. The V and J ends lost 5 bases and 9 bases, in that order; junction bases with no gene match: 16. The CDR3 has 17 amino acids. CDR3 in DNA: TGTGCCAGCAGCCGGGGACTAGCGGGCCCTGGACGGGAGGCCCAGTACTTC. It specifies CASSRGLAGPGREAQYF.

V is TRBV5-1 and J is TRBJ1-1; D gene ambiguous. Germline assignment: CDR1 SGHRS and CDR2 YFSETQ. The CDR3 contains 11 residues. Trimming removed 0 bases at V and 4 bases at J, with 1 base between. The CDR3 here is CASSLGTEAFF. The CDR3 region has the DNA TGCGCCAGCAGCTTGGGCACTGAAGCTTTCTTT. Complete variable domain (other parts from reference TRBV5-1 and TRBJ1-1): KAGVTQTPRYLIKTRGQQVTLSCSPISGHRSVSWYQQTPGQGLQFLFEYFSETQRNKGNFPGRFSGRQFSNSRSEMNVSTLELGDSALYLCASSLGTEAFFGQGTRLTVV.

This chain connects TRBV30 to TRBJ1-5; D gene ambiguous. CDR1 and CDR2 from the germline V gene are GTSNPN and SVGIG (reference sequence). Trimming took off 2 bases at V and 5 bases at J, with 10 bases between the two ends. The CDR3 totals 13 residues. CDR3 in DNA: TGTGCCTGGAGTAAAACCGATGATCAGCCCCAGCATTTT. It is translated as CAWSKTDDQPQHF. Variable domain in full (rest from reference TRBV30 and TRBJ1-5): SQTIHQWPATLVQPVGSPLSLECTVEGTSNPNLYWYRQAAGRGLQLLFYSVGIGQISSEVPQNLSASRPQDRQFILSSKKLLLSDSGFYLCAWSKTDDQPQHFGDGTRLSIL.

The genes are TRBV5-6 and TRBJ1-2, with D hard to call. CDR1 SGHDT and CDR2 YYEEEE come from the germline V gene. Trimming took off 0 bases at V and 2 bases at J, with 8 bases between the two ends. The CDR3 sequence is 14 residues long. The CDR3 DNA is TGTGCCAGCAGCTTGGTCGGGGAAAACTATGGCTACACCTTC. Protein sequence: CASSLVGENYGYTF.

DNA for the CDR3: TGCGCCAGCAGCTTGGAAGCGACAGGGCCCTATGGCTACACCTTC. Protein: CASSLEATGPYGYTF. The chain combines TRBV5-1 with TRBJ1-2, with TRBD1 matching 7 bases. Germline values: CDR1 SGHRS, CDR2 YFSETQ. This CDR3 is built from 15 residues. The ends lost 0 bases at V and 4 bases at J; junction bases unmatched: 6. The full variable domain, with the rest looked up from reference TRBV5-1 and TRBJ1-2, is KAGVTQTPRYLIKTRGQQVTLSCSPISGHRSVSWYQQTPGQGLQFLFEYFSETQRNKGNFPGRFSGRQFSNSRSEMNVSTLELGDSALYLCASSLEATGPYGYTFGSGTRLTVV.

The chain employs TRBV5-1 and TRBJ2-3, with D hard to call. Germline CDR1 and CDR2: SGHRS and YFSETQ. V was clipped by 0 bases and J by 2 bases, with 7 bases between them. The CDR3 totals 14 residues. This chain's CDR3 is CASSLATDTDTQYF. The DNA for the CDR3 is TGCGCCAGCAGCTTGGCCACAGACACAGATACGCAGTATTTT.

This chain joins TRBV5-1 and TRBJ1-4; a possible D gene is TRBD1 (5 bases). The germline V and J ends were trimmed by 4 bases and 8 bases, with 15 bases remaining between them. This CDR3 is built from 14 residues. The germline gives CDR1 SGHRS, CDR2 YFSETQ. The CDR3 protein is CASSGDGRGEKLFF. In DNA form, the CDR3 reads TGCGCCAGCAGCGGGGACGGACGAGGGGAAAAACTGTTTTTT.

The J gene is TRBJ2-3, the V gene TRBV5-1; 9 positions match TRBD2. V lost 3 bases and J lost 4; bases outside the gene matches: 15. The germline V gene encodes CDR1 SGHRS and CDR2 YFSETQ. This CDR3 contains 18 residues. For the CDR3, the DNA is TGCGCCAGCAGCTACACCGGGACTAGCACTCTTCGGGCAGATACGCAGTATTTT. It codes for CASSYTGTSTLRADTQYF.

This chain connects TRBV7-8 to TRBJ1-2, with D maybe TRBD1 (5 bases). This CDR3 has 18 residues. V lost 1 base to trimming and J lost 2 bases, with 20 bases between them. CDR1 is SGHVS and CDR2 is FQNEAQ in the germline V gene. The CDR3 sequence: CASSLEYITAGGNYGYTF. CDR3 DNA: TGTGCCAGCAGCTTAGAATATATAACAGCCGGGGGAAACTATGGCTACACCTTC.

The V gene is TRBV21-1, the J gene TRBJ2-2; the table gives TRBD1 as D, unverified against the DNA. TRBV21-1 is a pseudogene segment. The CDR3 spans 15 residues. The CDR3 region is CASSGRDRNTGELFF. Here the CDR3 DNA reads TGTGCCAGCAGCGGCCGGGACAGGAACACCGGGGAGCTGTTTTTT.

This clone has just one count. Its ends do not fully match the called genes, so a read error is possible. The chain has TRBV28 and TRBJ1-5; maybe TRBD1 (5 bases). This CDR3 is built from 13 residues. CDR1 and CDR2 from the germline V gene are MDHEN and SYDVKM. The CDR3 spells CASKPGTYQPQHF. In DNA, the CDR3 is TGTGCCAGCAAACCCGGGACCTATCAACCCCAGCATTTT.

This chain joins TRBV7-9 and TRBJ1-5; possible D gene TRBD1, 5 bases. V lost 5 bases and J 7 bases, leaving 9 bases between the germline ends. The CDR3 sequence is 12 residues long. In germline, CDR1 is SEHNR, CDR2 FQNEAQ (reference sequence). DNA of the CDR3: TGTGCCAGCAGCCTGAACAGGCAGCCCCAGCATTTT. Its protein is CASSLNRQPQHF.

The rearrangement links TRBV11-3 to TRBJ2-3; 7 bases match TRBD1. The trim removed 4 bases at V and 4 bases at J, leaving 8 bases unmatched. The CDR3 has 15 residues. Germline assignment: CDR1 SGHNT and CDR2 YENEEA. In DNA, the CDR3 is TGTGCCAGCAGCTCCGGACAGGTACACGCAGATACGCAGTATTTT. Encoded protein: CASSSGQVHADTQYF.

This chain joins TRBV7-2 and TRBJ2-1; 10 nucleotides agree with TRBD2. CDR1 and CDR2 from the germline V gene are SGHTA and FQGNSA. Trimming cost V 2 bases and J 8 bases; bases outside gene matches: 12. The CDR3 length is 17 residues. Written as DNA, the CDR3 is TGTGCCAGCAGCTTACCCTCGGCTAGCGGGAGTCTGTATGAGCAGTTCTTC. It translates to CASSLPSASGSLYEQFF.

The chain carries TRBV19 and TRBJ1-2; D possibly corresponds to TRBD1 (5 bases). Trimming stripped 10 bases from V and 3 bases from J, with 12 bases between. Germline values: CDR1 LNHDA, CDR2 SQIVND (reference sequence). This CDR3 is 12 amino acids long. The CDR3 here is CATKRGDYGYTF. As DNA, the CDR3 is TGTGCCACGAAACGGGGGGACTATGGCTACACCTTC.

The chain has TRBV5-1 and TRBJ2-7, with D perhaps matching TRBD1 or TRBD2 (5 bases each). The V end was cut by 0 bases, the J end by 11 bases, with 15 bases between. CDR1 and CDR2 from the germline V gene are SGHRS and YFSETQ. This CDR3 has 13 amino acids. The CDR3 loop reads CASSLEGRDGKYF. The DNA of the CDR3 is TGCGCCAGCAGCTTGGAGGGTAGGGACGGCAAGTACTTC.

The chain recombines TRBV7-9 with TRBJ1-3; D remains unclear. From germline, CDR1 is SEHNR and CDR2 FQNEAQ (reference sequence). V was cut by 1 base and J by 0 bases, with 10 bases left in between. The CDR3 runs 16 residues. This CDR3 reads CASSLGSVASGNTIYF. For the CDR3, the DNA is TGTGCCAGCAGCTTAGGGTCAGTCGCCTCTGGAAACACCATATATTTT.

The rearrangement uses TRBV7-2 and TRBJ2-7; 8 nucleotides line up with TRBD2. The junction had 0 bases not matched to a gene; V was cut back by 2 bases and J by 0 bases. CDR1 SGHTA and CDR2 FQGNSA come from the germline V gene. The CDR3 has 14 amino acids. The CDR3 coding sequence is TGTGCCAGCAGCTTACTAGCGGGCTCCTACGAGCAGTACTTC. It codes for CASSLLAGSYEQYF. The whole variable domain, filled in from reference TRBV7-2 and TRBJ2-7, reads GAGVSQSPSNKVTEKGKDVELRCDPISGHTALYWYRQSLGQGLEFLIYFQGNSAPDKSGLPSDRFSAERTGGSVSTLTIQRTQQEDSAVYLCASSLLAGSYEQYFGPGTRLTVT.

The V call is TRBV5-4, the J call TRBJ2-7; D is possibly TRBD1 (6 bases). V lost 0 bases and J 1 base, leaving 14 bases between the germline ends. This CDR3 is built from 16 residues. From germline, CDR1 is SGHNT and CDR2 YYREEE (reference sequence). CDR3 nucleotides: TGTGCCAGCAGCTTGGACCCCGGACAGAGGTCCTACGAGCAGTACTTC. It translates to CASSLDPGQRSYEQYF.

A few counts support this clone. The V and J genes are TRBV27 and TRBJ2-1; 11 nucleotides match TRBD1. CDR1 is MNHEY and CDR2 is SMNVEV in the germline V gene (reference sequence). V lost 6 bases, J lost 4 bases, and 8 bases stayed unmatched. The CDR3 spans 16 residues. The CDR3 region has the DNA TGTGCCAGCAGAGAGATGGGACAGGGGGTTTACAATGAGCAGTTCTTC. This gives the protein CASREMGQGVYNEQFF.

The chain couples TRBV10-3 to TRBJ2-2; tentatively, D is TRBD2 (6 bases). The CDR3 is made up of 16 amino acids. V was shortened by 10 bases and J by 1 base, with 19 bases between the two germline ends. CDR1 ENHRY and CDR2 SYGVKD come from the germline V gene. The CDR3 coding sequence is TGTGCCACCACAGCAACCCGGGACTTGAACACCGGGGAGCTGTTTTTT. Translating gives CATTATRDLNTGELFF.

The chain combines TRBV5-4 with TRBJ1-4; no firm D call. The CDR3 contains 12 residues. With 0 bases removed from V and 8 bases from J, the gap between germline ends came to 5 bases. Germline-derived CDR1 and CDR2 are SGHNT and YYREEE (reference sequence). CDR3 protein: CASSLDGEKLFF. The CDR3 coding sequence is TGTGCCAGCAGCTTGGATGGGGAAAAACTGTTTTTT.

The DNA of the CDR3 is TGTGCCAGCAGCTTAGATCGCGGGGGGGGAGAGACCCAGTACTTC. This encodes CASSLDRGGGETQYF. J is TRBJ2-5 and V is TRBV7-2, with TRBD2 identical over 9 bases. With V trimmed by 1 base and J by 4 bases, 4 bases remained unmatched. Per the germline V gene, CDR1 is SGHTA and CDR2 is FQGNSA. There are 15 residues in the CDR3.